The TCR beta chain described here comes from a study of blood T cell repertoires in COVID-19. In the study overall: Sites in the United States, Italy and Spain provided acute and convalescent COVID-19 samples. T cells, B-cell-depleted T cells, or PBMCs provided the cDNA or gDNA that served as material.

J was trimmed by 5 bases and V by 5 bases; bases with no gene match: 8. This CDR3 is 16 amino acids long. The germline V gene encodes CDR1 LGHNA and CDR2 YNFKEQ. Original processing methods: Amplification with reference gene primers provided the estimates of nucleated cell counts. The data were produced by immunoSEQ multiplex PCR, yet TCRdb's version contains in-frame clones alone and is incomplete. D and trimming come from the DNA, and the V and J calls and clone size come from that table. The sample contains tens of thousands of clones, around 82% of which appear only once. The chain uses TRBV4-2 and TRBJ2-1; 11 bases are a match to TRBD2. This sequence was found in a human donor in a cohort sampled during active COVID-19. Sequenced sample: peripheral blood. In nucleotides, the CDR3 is TGTGCCAGCAGCTTCAGCACTAGCGGGGGTAACAATGAGCAGTTCTTC. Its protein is CASSFSTSGGNNEQFF.